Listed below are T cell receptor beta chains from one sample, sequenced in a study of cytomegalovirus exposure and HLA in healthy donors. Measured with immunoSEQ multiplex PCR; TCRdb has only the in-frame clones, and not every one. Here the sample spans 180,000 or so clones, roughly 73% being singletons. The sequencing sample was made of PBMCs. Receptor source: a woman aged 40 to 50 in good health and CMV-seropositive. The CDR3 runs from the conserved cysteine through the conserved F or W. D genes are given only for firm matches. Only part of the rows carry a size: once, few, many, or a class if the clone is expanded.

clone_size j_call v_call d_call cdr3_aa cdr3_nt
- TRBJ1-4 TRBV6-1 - CASIQDRWNEKLFF TGTGCCAGCATTCAGGATCGGTGGAATGAAAAACTGTTTTTT
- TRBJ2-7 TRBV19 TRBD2 CAPTIRSGRTSTYEQYF TGTGCCCCTACGATCCGGAGCGGGAGGACCTCAACCTACGAGCAGTACTTC
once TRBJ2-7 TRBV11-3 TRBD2 CASSLDGREGHDEQYF TGTGCCAGCAGCTTAGATGGGCGGGAGGGCCACGACGAGCAGTACTTC
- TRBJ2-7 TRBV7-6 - CASSDPWSPGEQYF TGTGCCAGCAGCGACCCGTGGAGTCCGGGGGAGCAGTACTTC
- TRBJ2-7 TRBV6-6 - CASSYYGTTYEQYF TGTGCCAGCAGTTACTACGGGACAACCTACGAGCAGTACTTC
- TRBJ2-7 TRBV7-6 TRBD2 CASSPGLAGVEYEQYF TGTGCCAGCAGCCCAGGACTAGCGGGAGTAGAGTACGAGCAGTACTTC
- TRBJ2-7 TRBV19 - CASSIDRSEQYF TGTGCCAGTAGTATAGACAGGTCCGAGCAGTACTTC
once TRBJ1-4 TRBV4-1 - CASSQGRRGGNEKLFF TGCGCCAGCAGCCAAGGGCGAAGGGGGGGAAATGAAAAACTGTTTTTT
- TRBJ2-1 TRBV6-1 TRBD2 CASISGLPYNEQFF TGTGCCAGCATCTCGGGACTACCTTACAATGAGCAGTTCTTC
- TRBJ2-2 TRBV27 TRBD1 CASRQPGQGTNTGELFF TGTGCCAGCAGGCAACCGGGACAGGGAACGAACACCGGGGAGCTGTTTTTT
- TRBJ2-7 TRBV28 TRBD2 CASDLAGGPRYEQYF TGTGCCAGCGACTTAGCGGGAGGGCCGAGATACGAGCAGTACTTC
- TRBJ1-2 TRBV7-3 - CASSPISSSDYGYTF TGTGCCAGCAGCCCGATATCCAGTTCTGACTATGGCTACACCTTC
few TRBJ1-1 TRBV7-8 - CASSPRGMRDTEAFF TGTGCCAGCAGCCCCAGGGGTATGCGTGACACTGAAGCTTTCTTT
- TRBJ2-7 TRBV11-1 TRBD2 CANSSINIAGGIYEQYF TGTGCCAACAGCTCCATAAACATAGCGGGAGGGATCTACGAGCAGTACTTC
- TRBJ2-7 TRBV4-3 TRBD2 CASSQGLAGGYEQYF TGCGCCAGCAGCCAGGGACTAGCGGGAGGTTACGAGCAGTACTTC
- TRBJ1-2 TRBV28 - CASSLGLGLNYGYTF TGTGCCAGCAGTCTCGGTTTGGGGCTTAACTATGGCTACACCTTC
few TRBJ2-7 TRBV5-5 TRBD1 CASSWDRVYEQYF TGTGCCAGCAGCTGGGACAGGGTCTACGAGCAGTACTTC
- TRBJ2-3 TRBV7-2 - CASSLVLSDTQYF TGTGCCAGCAGCTTAGTACTGTCAGATACGCAGTATTTT
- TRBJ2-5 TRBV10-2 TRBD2 CASTRSGTSGQETQYF TGCGCCAGCACCAGATCCGGGACTAGCGGCCAAGAGACCCAGTACTTC
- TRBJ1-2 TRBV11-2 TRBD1 CASSLNGQGHYGYTF TGTGCCAGCAGCTTGAACGGACAGGGACATTATGGCTACACCTTC
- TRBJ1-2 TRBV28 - CASSPQGYGYTF TGTGCCAGCAGTCCCCAGGGGTATGGCTACACCTTC
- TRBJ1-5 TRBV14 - CASSQELDQPQHF TGTGCCAGCAGCCAAGAACTTGATCAGCCCCAGCATTTT
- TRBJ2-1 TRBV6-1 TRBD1 CASREFGTGDYNEQFF TGTGCCAGCAGGGAATTCGGGACAGGGGATTACAATGAGCAGTTCTTC
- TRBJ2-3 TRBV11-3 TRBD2 CASTTSGSPDTQYF TGTGCCAGCACTACTAGCGGGAGTCCGGATACGCAGTATTTT
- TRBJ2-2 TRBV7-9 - CASSLATNTGELFF TGTGCCAGCAGCTTAGCCACGAACACCGGGGAGCTGTTTTTT
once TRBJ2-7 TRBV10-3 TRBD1 CAIRGTGGSYEQYF TGTGCCATCAGAGGGACAGGGGGCTCCTACGAGCAGTACTTC
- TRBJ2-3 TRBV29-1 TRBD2 CSVGRTSGSSTDTQYF TGCAGCGTTGGAAGAACTAGCGGGAGTTCCACAGATACGCAGTATTTT
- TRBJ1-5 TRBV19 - CASSIDHVQLAQPQHF TGTGCCAGTAGTATAGATCACGTGCAGCTAGCACAACCCCAGCATTTT
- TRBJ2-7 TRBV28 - CASSSDRGPYEQYF TGTGCCAGCAGTTCGGACAGAGGGCCCTACGAGCAGTACTTC
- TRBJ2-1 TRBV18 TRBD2 CASSQRTSLYNEQFF TGTGCCAGCTCACAGCGGACTAGCCTCTACAATGAGCAGTTCTTC
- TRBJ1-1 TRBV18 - CASSPPFQGSRGTEAFF TGTGCCAGCTCACCACCGTTCCAGGGGTCCAGGGGCACTGAAGCTTTCTTT
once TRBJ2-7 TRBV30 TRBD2 CAWRPTSGASYEQYF TGTGCCTGGAGACCGACTAGCGGGGCATCCTACGAGCAGTACTTC
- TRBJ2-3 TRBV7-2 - CASSIGGGGTDTQYF TGTGCCAGCAGCATAGGGGGAGGGGGCACAGATACGCAGTATTTT
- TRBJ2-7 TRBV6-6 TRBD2 CASSYSTSGSYEQYF TGTGCCAGCAGTTACTCGACTAGCGGGAGCTACGAGCAGTACTTC
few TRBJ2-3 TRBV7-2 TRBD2 CASSLRRSSGSTDTQYF TGTGCCAGCAGCTTAAGGCGGTCTAGCGGTAGCACAGATACGCAGTATTTT
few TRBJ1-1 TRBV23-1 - CASSQDQRPQSNTEAFF TGCGCCAGCAGCCAAGATCAGAGGCCGCAGTCGAACACTGAAGCTTTCTTT
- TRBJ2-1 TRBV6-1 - CASRDFGGTQTEQFF TGTGCCAGCAGGGATTTCGGCGGGACCCAGACTGAGCAGTTCTTC
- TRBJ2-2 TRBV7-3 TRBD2 CASSPGSGRDTGELFF TGTGCCAGCAGCCCAGGTAGCGGGAGGGACACCGGGGAGCTGTTTTTT
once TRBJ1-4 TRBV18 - CASFLSMNEKLFF TGTGCCAGCTTCCTAAGTATGAATGAAAAACTGTTTTTT
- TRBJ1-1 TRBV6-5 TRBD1 CASSYSQGGITEAFF TGTGCCAGCAGTTACTCGCAGGGGGGTATCACTGAAGCTTTCTTT
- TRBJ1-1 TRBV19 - CASNPRGVGRLTEAFF TGTGCCAGTAACCCCCGGGGGGTGGGGAGGCTCACTGAAGCTTTCTTT
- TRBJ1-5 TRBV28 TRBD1 CASSLGQGSQPQHF TGTGCCAGCAGCCTTGGACAGGGGAGTCAGCCCCAGCATTTT
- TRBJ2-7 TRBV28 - CASTRDRNYEQYF TGTGCCAGCACGCGGGACAGAAACTACGAGCAGTACTTC
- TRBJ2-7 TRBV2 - CASGGLTYEQYF TGTGCCAGCGGCGGGCTTACCTACGAGCAGTACTTC
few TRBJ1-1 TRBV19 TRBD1 CASSTRQGDAFF TGTGCCAGTAGTACCCGACAGGGTGACGCTTTCTTT
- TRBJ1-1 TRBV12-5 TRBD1 CASGFGQGRANTEAFF TGTGCTAGTGGTTTCGGACAGGGGCGGGCGAACACTGAAGCTTTCTTT
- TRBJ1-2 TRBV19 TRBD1 CASSGGQSVGYGYTF TGTGCCAGTAGTGGGGGACAGTCCGTTGGGTATGGCTACACCTTC